These T cell receptor beta chains were read from a single sample in a study of control samples from healthy donors and cancer patients. Generated by immunoSEQ multiplex PCR, the TCRdb table keeps only in-frame clones and is missing some. Here the sample spans under 85,000 clones, roughly 84% being singletons. The sequencing input was PBMCs. The receptors derive from a woman in her forties or fifties with lung cancer. Each CDR3 is given with its conserved first and last residue. The D gene is left open where the match is weak. The listing skips clone size in some rows; elsewhere it reads once, few, many or a size class.

j_call d_call v_call clone_size cdr3_aa cdr3_nt
TRBJ1-4 TRBD1 TRBV27 - CASTRTGEKLFF TGTGCCAGCACCCGGACAGGCGAAAAACTGTTTTTT
TRBJ2-3 - TRBV11-3 - CASSLDTDRRDTQYF TGTGCCAGCAGCTTAGATACCGATCGGAGAGATACGCAGTATTTT
TRBJ2-1 - TRBV18 - CASSPPIYDRRTYNEQFF TGTGCCAGCTCACCACCGATATATGACAGGCGTACCTACAATGAGCAGTTCTTC
TRBJ2-1 - TRBV11-2 - CASSSLTGRYNEQFF TGTGCCAGCAGCTCTTTGACAGGGAGGTACAATGAGCAGTTCTTC
TRBJ2-2 TRBD1 TRBV10-1 - CASRDRGNTGELFF TGCGCCAGCCGGGACAGGGGGAACACCGGGGAGCTGTTTTTT
TRBJ1-2 - TRBV4-3 - CASRGAPGGYTF TGCGCCAGCAGAGGGGCACCGGGAGGCTACACCTTC
TRBJ1-2 - TRBV12-5 - CASGPVERRGGYTF TGTGCTAGTGGTCCAGTGGAGAGGCGAGGTGGCTACACCTTC
TRBJ1-1 - TRBV18 - CASSPQIPNTEAFF TGTGCCAGCTCACCTCAAATACCCAACACTGAAGCTTTCTTT
TRBJ2-3 - TRBV11-2 - CASSPGALGSSTDTQYF TGTGCCAGCAGCCCAGGGGCCTTAGGGTCAAGCACAGATACGCAGTATTTT
TRBJ2-2 TRBD1 TRBV4-3 - CASSQRQGALDGELFF TGCGCCAGCAGCCAGCGACAGGGGGCGCTAGACGGGGAGCTGTTTTTT
TRBJ1-2 TRBD1 TRBV28 - CASSLFGTGGSRNGYTF TGTGCCAGCAGTTTATTCGGGACAGGGGGCTCGAGGAATGGCTACACCTTC
TRBJ1-6 - TRBV6-5 - CASTQGTGNSPLHF TGTGCCAGCACTCAGGGGACGGGGAATTCACCCCTCCACTTT
TRBJ1-5 TRBD1 TRBV9 - CASSGQGLSNQPQHF TGTGCCAGCAGCGGACAGGGTCTGAGCAATCAGCCCCAGCATTTT
TRBJ1-3 TRBD1 TRBV19 once CASTKRTGGISGNTIYF TGTGCCAGTACCAAGAGGACAGGGGGCATCTCTGGAAACACCATATATTTT
TRBJ1-6 - TRBV18 - CASSPTAGARDSPLHF TGTGCCAGCTCACCAACTGCGGGGGCGCGGGATTCACCCCTCCACTTT
TRBJ1-4 - TRBV7-9 - CASSLYGSTNEKLFF TGTGCCAGCAGCTTATACGGATCAACTAATGAAAAACTGTTTTTT
TRBJ1-2 - TRBV19 - CAATGRVIGYTF TGTGCCGCAACCGGGAGGGTGATTGGCTACACCTTC
TRBJ1-4 TRBD1 TRBV11-2 - CASSPDRVNEKLFF TGTGCCAGCAGCCCAGACAGGGTTAATGAAAAACTGTTTTTT
TRBJ2-3 - TRBV27 - CASSISFTDTQYF TGTGCCAGCAGTATTTCCTTCACAGATACGCAGTATTTT